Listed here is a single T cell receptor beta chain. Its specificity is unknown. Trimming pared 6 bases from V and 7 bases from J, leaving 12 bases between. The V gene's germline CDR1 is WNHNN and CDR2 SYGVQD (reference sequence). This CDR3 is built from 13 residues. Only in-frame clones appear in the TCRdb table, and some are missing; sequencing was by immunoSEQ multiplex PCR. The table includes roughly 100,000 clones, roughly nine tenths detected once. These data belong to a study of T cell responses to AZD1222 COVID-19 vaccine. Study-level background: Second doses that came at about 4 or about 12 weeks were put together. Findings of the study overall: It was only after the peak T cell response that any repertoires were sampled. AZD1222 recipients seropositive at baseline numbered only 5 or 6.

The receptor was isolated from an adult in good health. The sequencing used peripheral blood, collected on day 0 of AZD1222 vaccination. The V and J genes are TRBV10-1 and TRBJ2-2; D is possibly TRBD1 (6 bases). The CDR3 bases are TGCGCCAGCAGCCGCAGGGGAATCGGGGAGCTGTTTTTT. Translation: CASSRRGIGELFF.